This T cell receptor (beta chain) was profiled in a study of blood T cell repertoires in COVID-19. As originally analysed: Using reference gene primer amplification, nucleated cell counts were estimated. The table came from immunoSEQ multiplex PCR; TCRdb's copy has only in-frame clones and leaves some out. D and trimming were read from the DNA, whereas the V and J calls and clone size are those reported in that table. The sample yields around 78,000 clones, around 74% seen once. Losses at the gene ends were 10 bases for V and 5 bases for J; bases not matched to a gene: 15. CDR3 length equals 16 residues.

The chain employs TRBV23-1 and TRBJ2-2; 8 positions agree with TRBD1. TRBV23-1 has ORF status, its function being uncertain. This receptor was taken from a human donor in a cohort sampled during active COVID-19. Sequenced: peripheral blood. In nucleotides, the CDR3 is TGCGCCACCCAAGTCCGCAGGGGGCTGAAAACCGGGGAGCTGTTTTTT. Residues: CATQVRRGLKTGELFF.